The T cell receptor beta chain described here comes from a study of T cells in localized non-small cell lung cancer. Study-wide results and limits: Median around 56 top-100 tumor clones were shared with paired adjacent lung. Compared with tumor, uninvolved adjacent lung displayed greater T cell clonality, ranking highest overall. The study sequenced only one region of the tumor. As a result, intratumor heterogeneity could not be excluded and remains possible.

Produced via immunoSEQ multiplex PCR; TCRdb's table is partial and in-frame only. The top ten clones hold roughly 16% of a sample with around 30,000 clones, around three quarters of them seen once. About this clone: Its antigen is still unknown.

This TCR was sampled from a male donor at least 60 years old with stage III squamous cell lung carcinoma. The material sequenced was peripheral blood, taken before any cancer treatment.

The CDR3 DNA reads as TGCGCCAGCAGTGAACTAGCGGGAGTGTACGAGCAGTACTTC. It is translated as CASSELAGVYEQYF. The rearrangement links TRBV10-2 to TRBJ2-7; 11 bases are a match to TRBD2. V lost 3 bases and J lost 4; bases outside the gene matches: 2. The CDR3 covers 14 residues. Germline lookup yields CDR1 WSHSY and CDR2 SAAADI.